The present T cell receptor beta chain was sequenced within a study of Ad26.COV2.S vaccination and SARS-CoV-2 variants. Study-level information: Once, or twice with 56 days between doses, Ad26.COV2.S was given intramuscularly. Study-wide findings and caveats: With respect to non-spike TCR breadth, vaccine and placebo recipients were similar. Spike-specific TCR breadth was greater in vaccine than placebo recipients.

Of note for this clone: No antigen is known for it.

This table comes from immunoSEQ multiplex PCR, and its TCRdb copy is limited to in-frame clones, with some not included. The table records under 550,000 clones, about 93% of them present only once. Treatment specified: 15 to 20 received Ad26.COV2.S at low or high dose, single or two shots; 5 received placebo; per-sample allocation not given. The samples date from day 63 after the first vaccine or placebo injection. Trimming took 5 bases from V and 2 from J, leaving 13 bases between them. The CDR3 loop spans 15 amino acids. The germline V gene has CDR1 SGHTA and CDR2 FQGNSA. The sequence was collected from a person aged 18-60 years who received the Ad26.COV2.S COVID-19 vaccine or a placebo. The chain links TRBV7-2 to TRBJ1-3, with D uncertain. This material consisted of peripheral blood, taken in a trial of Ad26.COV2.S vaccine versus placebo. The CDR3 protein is CASSLGPGAGNTIYF. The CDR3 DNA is TGTGCCAGCAGCCTGGGCCCGGGAGCTGGAAACACCATATATTTT.